This T cell receptor (beta chain) derives from a study of cytomegalovirus exposure and HLA in healthy donors. Study context: An early data release held around 80 million unique TCRs from HLA-typed donors.

Per the germline V gene, CDR1 is LNHDA and CDR2 is SQIVND (reference sequence). V dropped 6 bases and J dropped 0 bases, with 24 bases sitting between them. CDR3 length equals 18 residues. A multiplex PCR was run with 60 Vbeta primers and 13 Jbeta primers. Sequenced by immunoSEQ multiplex PCR; TCRdb stores in-frame clones only, minus some. Altogether about 130,000 clones are present, about 73% being singletons, with the ten largest covering roughly 6.3%. This receptor was taken from a woman between 45 and 60 years old in good health and CMV-seropositive. V gene TRBV19 combines with J gene TRBJ2-7; D perhaps matches TRBD1 (5 bases). Specimen: PBMCs. The CDR3 sequence: CASSISIATGPYSYEQYF. Written as DNA, the CDR3 is TGTGCCAGTAGCATCTCTATAGCTACAGGACCGTACTCCTACGAGCAGTACTTC.